The 11 T cell receptor beta chains below come from one sample, sequenced in a study of shared clonotypes between healthy human individuals. Method: immunoSEQ multiplex PCR; TCRdb's copy keeps in-frame clones and lacks some. Among about 1 million clones listed, 60% to 80% were seen once. The specimen sequenced was memory CD4+ T cells sorted from blood. As to subset: CD45RA-negative fraction. The receptors shown here come from a man between 18 and 29 years old in good health.

The sample holds a few counts of this clone. Other nucleotide sequences from this sample produce the same CDR3. The chain carries TRBV11-2 and TRBJ1-1; the D is unclear. The germline gives CDR1 SGHAT, CDR2 FQNNGV. The CDR3 runs 13 residues. Trimming stripped 3 bases from V and 1 base from J, with 6 bases between. The CDR3 here is CASSLTGNTEAFF. In nucleotides, the CDR3 is TGTGCCAGCAGCTTGACGGGGAACACTGAAGCTTTCTTT.

This sequence joins TRBV7-2 and TRBJ2-5; either TRBD1 or TRBD2 may supply D (5 bases each). Germline V gives CDR1 SGHTA, CDR2 FQGNSA. V shed 1 base and J shed 4 bases, with 13 bases lying between them. The length of the CDR3 is 15 residues. This chain's CDR3 is CASSLERSGTETQYF. CDR3 DNA: TGTGCCAGCAGCTTAGAACGGTCTGGGACAGAGACCCAGTACTTC.

This clone was detected once. This chain uses TRBV6-5 with TRBJ1-2; tentatively, D is TRBD1 (5 bases). Germline CDR1 and CDR2: MNHEY and SVGAGI. CDR3 length equals 13 residues. V shed 6 bases and J shed 5 bases, with 13 bases lying between them. The CDR3 spells CASRKRSGYGYTF. CDR3 in DNA: TGTGCCAGCAGAAAGAGGTCAGGGTATGGCTACACCTTC.

The chain recombines TRBV7-9 with TRBJ1-1; D is uncertain. V was trimmed by 2 bases and J by 3 bases, leaving 13 bases between them. CDR1 SEHNR and CDR2 FQNEAQ come from the germline V gene (reference sequence). The CDR3 consists of 15 residues. The CDR3 DNA follows: TGTGCCAGCAGCTTATCCGGGGTGTCGGACACTGAAGCTTTCTTT. Residues: CASSLSGVSDTEAFF.

The rearrangement joins TRBV12-5 to TRBJ2-1; D gene uncertain. Trimming stripped 2 bases from V and 7 bases from J, with 6 bases between. The germline gives CDR1 LGHNT, CDR2 FRNRAP. The CDR3 consists of 12 residues. CDR3 sequence (DNA): TGTGCTAGTGGTTTGTATCTAAATGAGCAGTTCTTC. Translation gives CASGLYLNEQFF.

This chain uses TRBV9 with TRBJ2-2; possible D gene TRBD1, 6 bases. CDR1 SGDLS and CDR2 YYNGEE come from the germline V gene. There are 16 residues in the CDR3. Trimming stripped 1 base from V and 6 bases from J, with 16 bases between. This CDR3 is CASSVTGQFGAGELFF. The CDR3 bases are TGTGCCAGCAGCGTAACTGGACAGTTTGGAGCCGGGGAGCTGTTTTTT.

This chain connects TRBV5-6 to TRBJ2-3, with D tentatively TRBD2 (6 bases). There are 15 residues in the CDR3. Per the germline V gene, CDR1 is SGHDT and CDR2 is YYEEEE. With 3 bases removed from V and 1 base from J, the gap between germline ends came to 12 bases. DNA for the CDR3: TGTGCCAGCAGCTCTACGGGACTCCGCACAGATACGCAGTATTTT. This sequence encodes CASSSTGLRTDTQYF.

This rearrangement joins TRBV30 to TRBJ1-4, with D possibly matching TRBD1 (5 bases). CDR3 size: 14 residues. Germline V gene sequence: CDR1 GTSNPN, CDR2 SVGIG (reference sequence). The V end lost 1 base, the J end lost 8 bases, and 14 bases lay between the germline ends. This chain's CDR3 is CAWSGGGVPEKLFF. CDR3 DNA: TGTGCCTGGAGTGGGGGGGGAGTACCGGAAAAACTGTTTTTT.

The CDR3 DNA reads TGCGCCAGCAGCGCGGGGACAGGGACTGAGCAGTTCTTC. The encoded protein is CASSAGTGTEQFF. V usage is TRBV5-1 and J usage is TRBJ2-1, with TRBD1 matching 9 bases. J gave up 9 bases and V 4 bases, and 5 bases lay outside the gene matches. The CDR3 spans 13 residues. CDR1 SGHRS and CDR2 YFSETQ come from the germline V gene.

V gene TRBV7-2 combines with J gene TRBJ2-7; D is unclear. There are 13 residues in the CDR3. V lost 9 bases and J 0 bases, leaving 12 bases between the germline ends. The germline V gene has CDR1 SGHTA and CDR2 FQGNSA. This chain's CDR3 is CASTLTGSYEQYF. DNA for the CDR3: TGTGCCAGTACCCTGACTGGCTCCTACGAGCAGTACTTC.

This clone was found a few times. The genes are TRBV29-1 and TRBJ2-2; D not resolved. Per germline, CDR1 SQVTM and CDR2 ANQGSEA. The CDR3 has 13 residues. Trimming removed 7 bases from V and 2 bases from J, with 11 bases in between. In nucleotides, the CDR3 is TGCAGCGCCAGAGTGGGAAACACCGGGGAGCTGTTTTTT. It yields the protein CSARVGNTGELFF.